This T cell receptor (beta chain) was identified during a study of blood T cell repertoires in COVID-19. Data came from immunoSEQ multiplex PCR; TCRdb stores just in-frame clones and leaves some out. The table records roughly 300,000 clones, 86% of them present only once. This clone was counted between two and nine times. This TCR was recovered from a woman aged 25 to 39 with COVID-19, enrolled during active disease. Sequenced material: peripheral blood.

The CDR3 nucleotides are TGTGCCAGCAGCCCGGGGACTACCCACAATGAGCAGTTCTTC. Translating gives CASSPGTTHNEQFF. The chain couples TRBV6-6 to TRBJ2-1, with 7 bases lining up with TRBD2. Germline trimming cut 6 bases from V and 5 bases from J; bases unmatched to any gene: 7. Germline lookup yields CDR1 MNHNY and CDR2 SVGAGI (reference sequence). CDR3 length: 14 residues.